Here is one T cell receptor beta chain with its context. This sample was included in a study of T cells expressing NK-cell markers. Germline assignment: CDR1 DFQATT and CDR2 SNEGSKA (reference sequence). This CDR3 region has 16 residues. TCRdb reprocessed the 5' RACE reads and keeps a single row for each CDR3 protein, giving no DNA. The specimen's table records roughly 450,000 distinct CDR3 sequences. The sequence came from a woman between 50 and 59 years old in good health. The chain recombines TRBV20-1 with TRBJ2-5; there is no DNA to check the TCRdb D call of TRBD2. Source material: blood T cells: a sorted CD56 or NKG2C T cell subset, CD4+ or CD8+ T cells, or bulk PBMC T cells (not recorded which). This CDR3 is CSASSGRALGQETQYF.